This passage covers 28 T cell receptor beta chains from one sample sequenced in a study of memory CD4+ T cells and cytomegalovirus serostatus. The sort gate was single viable CD3+CD4+CD8-CD45RO+ cells for memory CD4+ T cells. TCRdb's table, derived via immunoSEQ multiplex PCR, lists solely in-frame clones and lacks some. Among about 61,000 clones listed, 80% to 85% were seen once. The sequencing input was memory CD4+ T cells from blood. These receptors were collected from an adult in good health and CMV-seronegative.

The chain has TRBV28 and TRBJ2-3; possibly TRBD1 for D (5 bases). CDR1 and CDR2 from the germline V gene are MDHEN and SYDVKM. This CDR3 spans 17 amino acids. V dropped 3 bases and J dropped 2 bases, with 18 bases sitting between them. CDR3 bases: TGTGCCAGCAGTTTCTCTAGGGAACAGGTTGTCACAGATACGCAGTATTTT. Translation: CASSFSREQVVTDTQYF. Variable domain in full (rest from reference TRBV28 and TRBJ2-3): DVKVTQSSRYLVKRTGEKVFLECVQDMDHENMFWYRQDPGLGLRLIYFSYDVKMKEKGDIPEGYSVSREKKERFSLILESASTNQTSMYLCASSFSREQVVTDTQYFGPGTRLTVL.

This chain connects TRBV5-1 to TRBJ2-2; maybe TRBD2 (6 bases). CDR3 length: 15 amino acids. Trimming shortened V by 4 bases and J by 3 bases, and 13 bases separated the two germline ends. Germline V gene lookup returns CDR1 SGHRS and CDR2 YFSETQ. The DNA for the CDR3 is TGCGCCAGCAGCCACGCGGGGTCGGACACCGGGGAGCTGTTTTTT. Protein product: CASSHAGSDTGELFF.

This chain connects TRBV7-2 to TRBJ2-2; 12 bases are a match to TRBD2. CDR1 is SGHTA and CDR2 is FQGNSA in the germline V gene. Trimming removed 1 base from V and 5 bases from J; junction bases left unmatched: 11. This CDR3 comprises 19 residues. The CDR3 is CASSLVGLAGGRKTGELFF. CDR3 DNA: TGTGCCAGCAGCTTAGTGGGCCTAGCGGGGGGGCGGAAGACCGGGGAGCTGTTTTTT.

The chain has TRBV4-1 and TRBJ1-5, with D possibly matching TRBD1 (6 bases). The germline V and J ends were trimmed by 1 base and 6 bases, with 13 bases remaining between them. The CDR3 length is 15 residues. Germline values: CDR1 MGHRA, CDR2 YSYEKL. In nucleotides, the CDR3 is TGCGCCAGCAGCCAAGGAAACAGGGACACTCAGCCCCAGCATTTT. Its translation: CASSQGNRDTQPQHF.

This chain connects TRBV7-2 to TRBJ1-5; no reliable D call. Per germline, CDR1 SGHTA and CDR2 FQGNSA. V was pared by 1 base and J by 4 bases, with 11 bases between. CDR3 length equals 15 residues. The CDR3 loop reads CASSLVGSLNQPQHF. CDR3 bases: TGTGCCAGCAGCTTAGTGGGGAGCCTTAATCAGCCCCAGCATTTT.

The CDR3, as DNA: TGTGCCAGCAGGACAGCGGGAGAGGGATACAATGAGCAGTTCTTC. Translation: CASRTAGEGYNEQFF. V gene TRBV2 combines with J gene TRBJ2-1; 8 bases agree with TRBD2. The CDR3 runs to 15 residues. CDR1 SNHLY and CDR2 FYNNEI come from the germline V gene. V dropped 6 bases and J dropped 4; count of bases not matched to a gene: 8.

The V and J genes are TRBV7-8 and TRBJ1-4; the match to TRBD1 covers 10 bases. From germline, CDR1 is SGHVS and CDR2 FQNEAQ. V was pared by 1 base and J by 7 bases, with 0 bases of the junction left unmatched. The CDR3 spans 14 residues. The CDR3 reads CASSLGTGGEKLFF. CDR3 DNA: TGTGCCAGCAGCTTAGGGACAGGGGGTGAAAAACTGTTTTTT.

This chain links TRBV6-5 with TRBJ2-3, with TRBD1 identical over 9 bases. The CDR3 runs to 15 residues. Germline lookup yields CDR1 MNHEY and CDR2 SVGAGI. Germline trimming cut 6 bases from V and 7 bases from J; bases unmatched to any gene: 11. CDR3 protein: CASSPGTGSVNTQYF. The CDR3 coding sequence is TGTGCCAGCAGCCCCGGGACAGGGTCAGTAAATACGCAGTATTTT.

The chain uses TRBV7-9 and TRBJ1-2; D is undetermined. The CDR3 has 13 residues. In germline, CDR1 is SEHNR, CDR2 FQNEAQ (reference sequence). Deletions cut 0 bases from V and 1 base from J, with 3 bases between. DNA for the CDR3: TGTGCCAGCAGCTTAGCAGTTAACTATGGCTACACCTTC. This gives the protein CASSLAVNYGYTF.

The gene calls are TRBV14 and TRBJ2-2; D not resolved. The CDR3 consists of 16 residues. Trimming removed 4 bases from V and 1 base from J, with 13 bases in between. Germline CDR1 is SGHDN and CDR2 is FVKESK. The CDR3 loop is CASSPARLWNTGELFF. CDR3 DNA sequence: TGTGCCAGCAGCCCCGCTAGGTTGTGGAACACCGGGGAGCTGTTTTTT.

This clone has only a few counts. This chain links TRBV7-9 with TRBJ2-7, with D hard to call. The V end was cut by 5 bases, the J end by 6 bases, with 11 bases between. This CDR3 region has 12 residues. Germline V gives CDR1 SEHNR, CDR2 FQNEAQ (reference sequence). CDR3: CASSPPAFEQYF. CDR3 nucleotides: TGTGCCAGCAGCCCTCCCGCTTTCGAGCAGTACTTC.

This chain connects TRBV5-8 to TRBJ2-5, with D possibly being TRBD1 (6 bases). The germline gives CDR1 SGHTS, CDR2 YDEGEE. The CDR3 contains 15 residues. Trimming took off 1 base at V and 1 base at J, with 11 bases between the two ends. CDR3: CASSLTGRLQETQYF. In DNA, the CDR3 is TGTGCCAGCAGCTTGACAGGGAGACTCCAAGAGACCCAGTACTTC.

This chain uses TRBV6-1 with TRBJ1-2, with a weak D call TRBD1 (6 bases). V dropped 2 bases and J dropped 3 bases, with 13 bases sitting between them. CDR1 is MNHNS and CDR2 is SASEGT in the germline V gene. The CDR3 sequence is 15 residues long. In nucleotides, the CDR3 is TGTGCCAGCAGTGAAACACGAGGGGGGTACTATGGCTACACCTTC. Protein sequence: CASSETRGGYYGYTF.

The rearrangement joins TRBV27 to TRBJ2-1, with 14 bases identical to TRBD2. Germline CDR1 and CDR2: MNHEY and SMNVEV (reference sequence). The CDR3 consists of 16 residues. V lost 3 bases, J lost 6 bases, and 4 bases stayed unmatched. The CDR3 sequence: CASSLLGTSGGNEQFF. CDR3 coding DNA: TGTGCCAGCAGTTTGCTCGGGACTAGCGGGGGCAATGAGCAGTTCTTC.

This clone was observed a few times. V is TRBV6-6 and J is TRBJ1-1; D perhaps matches TRBD1 (5 bases). The V gene lost 6 bases and the J gene lost 3 bases, with 14 bases spanning the gap. Germline loops: CDR1 MNHNY, CDR2 SVGAGI (reference sequence). The CDR3 has 14 amino acids. The chain's CDR3 is CASRTGTQYTEAFF. CDR3 bases: TGTGCCAGCAGAACCGGGACCCAATACACTGAAGCTTTCTTT.

The rearrangement links TRBV5-1 to TRBJ1-4; 12 positions match TRBD1. V shed 2 bases, J shed 8 bases, and the junction held 1 base outside the gene matches. Germline V lookup: CDR1 SGHRS, CDR2 YFSETQ. This CDR3 region has 14 residues. The CDR3 here is CASSFGTGGEKLFF. CDR3 nucleotide sequence: TGCGCCAGCAGCTTTGGGACAGGGGGCGAAAAACTGTTTTTT.

The CDR3, as DNA: TGTGCCAGCAGCTTAGGGAGGGGTTCAAGCTCCTACAATGAGCAGTTCTTC. As protein: CASSLGRGSSSYNEQFF. This sequence joins TRBV7-6 and TRBJ2-1; possibly TRBD2 for D (6 bases). This CDR3 has 17 amino acids. Germline CDR1 is SGHVS and CDR2 is FNYEAQ. Between the trimmed V and J ends, which lost 1 base and 0 bases, there was a span of 13 bases. Combining the CDR3 with reference TRBV7-6 and TRBJ2-1 gives the whole variable domain GAGVSQSPRYKVTKRGQDVALRCDPISGHVSLYWYRQALGQGPEFLTYFNYEAQQDKSGLPNDRFSAERPEGSISTLTIQRTEQRDSAMYRCASSLGRGSSSYNEQFFGPGTRLTVL.

J is TRBJ1-5 and V is TRBV5-1; tentative D call: TRBD1 (5 bases). In germline, CDR1 is SGHRS, CDR2 YFSETQ. Trimming left V 4 bases short and J 3 bases short, with 14 bases between. This CDR3 contains 15 residues. The CDR3 spells CASSPKGSANQPQHF. In DNA form, the CDR3 reads TGCGCCAGCAGCCCGAAGGGGTCGGCCAATCAGCCCCAGCATTTT.

J is TRBJ1-2 and V is TRBV9, with D possibly matching TRBD1 (6 bases). V was shortened by 3 bases and J by 4 bases, with 13 bases between the two germline ends. This CDR3 has 14 amino acids. Looked up from germline, CDR1 is SGDLS and CDR2 is YYNGEE. CDR3: CASSGTGWSYGYTF. Here the CDR3 DNA reads TGTGCCAGCAGCGGTACAGGGTGGAGCTATGGCTACACCTTC.

The rearrangement uses TRBV6-1 and TRBJ1-1; D is possibly TRBD1 (5 bases). V lost 7 bases, J lost 5 bases, and 14 bases lay in between. Germline-derived CDR1 and CDR2 are MNHNS and SASEGT. The length of the CDR3 is 13 residues. The CDR3 sequence is CASTRPGRTEAFF. The CDR3 nucleotides read TGTGCCAGCACTCGTCCAGGGAGGACTGAAGCTTTCTTT.

The chain employs TRBV19 and TRBJ1-5, with D perhaps TRBD1 (6 bases). Germline loops: CDR1 LNHDA, CDR2 SQIVND (reference sequence). Trimming removed 3 bases at V and 2 bases at J, with 20 bases between. The CDR3 contains 18 residues. DNA of the CDR3: TGTGCCAGTAGTATTCCAGAAAGGGGGGTCCGGGGCAATCAGCCCCAGCATTTT. Translation: CASSIPERGVRGNQPQHF.

This clone has a single count. The chain joins TRBV7-2 to TRBJ2-3; D is ambiguous. Between the trimmed V and J ends, which lost 2 bases and 2 bases, there was a span of 8 bases. Germline CDR1 SGHTA, CDR2 FQGNSA. This CDR3 comprises 14 residues. The DNA for the CDR3 is TGTGCCAGCAGCTTAACCCGGACCACAGATACGCAGTATTTT. Protein sequence: CASSLTRTTDTQYF.

This chain uses TRBV5-1 with TRBJ2-7; D call uncertain. Germline CDR1 is SGHRS and CDR2 is YFSETQ. The V and J ends lost 4 bases and 2 bases respectively, with 10 bases between them. This CDR3 contains 13 residues. The CDR3, as DNA: TGCGCCAGCAGCCCCCGGCGGACCTACGAGCAGTACTTC. Translating gives CASSPRRTYEQYF.

The V gene is TRBV4-2, the J gene TRBJ2-5; the D gene is possibly TRBD1 (5 bases). V was pared by 2 bases and J by 2 bases, with 9 bases between. In germline, CDR1 is LGHNA, CDR2 YNFKEQ. The CDR3 sequence is 14 residues long. CDR3 sequence (DNA): TGTGCCAGCAGCCAACGAGACAGACAAGAGACCCAGTACTTC. Translated, it gives CASSQRDRQETQYF.

The chain uses TRBV7-9 and TRBJ1-3, with D perhaps TRBD1 (5 bases). CDR3 length: 11 residues. V lost 0 bases, J lost 11 bases, and 5 bases lay in between. CDR1 and CDR2 from the germline V gene are SEHNR and FQNEAQ (reference sequence). The CDR3 here is CASSLAGAIYF. In nucleotides, the CDR3 is TGTGCCAGCAGCTTAGCGGGGGCCATATATTTT. The entire variable domain, with the rest obtained from reference TRBV7-9 and TRBJ1-3, is as follows: DTGVSQNPRHKITKRGQNVTFRCDPISEHNRLYWYRQTLGQGPEFLTYFQNEAQLEKSRLLSDRFSAERPKGSFSTLEIQRTEQGDSAMYLCASSLAGAIYFGEGSWLTVV.

This clone was picked up one time. The rearrangement uses TRBV6-1 and TRBJ2-5; no clear D. The V gene lost 7 bases and the J gene lost 0 bases, with 9 bases spanning the gap. Germline-derived CDR1 and CDR2 are MNHNS and SASEGT. The CDR3 consists of 13 residues. The CDR3 nucleotides are TGTGCCAGCACTGGGTGGGACCAAGAGACCCAGTACTTC. Its protein is CASTGWDQETQYF.

This chain links TRBV30 with TRBJ2-5; D possibly corresponds to TRBD2 (5 bases). The germline gives CDR1 GTSNPN, CDR2 SVGIG (reference sequence). The CDR3 has 17 amino acids. V was cut by 3 bases and J by 9 bases, with 29 bases left in between. The CDR3 region is CAWSEPQFILGVGAQYF. As DNA, the CDR3 is TGTGCCTGGAGCGAACCCCAGTTCATACTCGGGGTTGGGGCCCAGTACTTC.

The chain is built from TRBV5-1 and TRBJ1-4; no definite D call. The V and J ends lost 3 bases and 8 bases respectively, with 11 bases between them. Germline CDR1 and CDR2: SGHRS and YFSETQ. This CDR3 spans 13 amino acids. The CDR3 protein is CASSSRPGEKLFF. In nucleotides, the CDR3 is TGCGCCAGCAGCTCTCGCCCGGGGGAAAAACTGTTTTTT.